The 15 T cell receptor beta chains below all came from one sample that was sequenced in a study of T-cell reconstitution after alpha-beta-depleted transplantation in children. Unique molecular identifiers tagged the TCRbeta library. Using its own MiXCR run on the PCR reads, TCRdb lists one record per CDR3 protein. The top ten hold over 10% of the sample, which has approximately 210,000 distinct CDR3 sequences, about 14% seen once. The sequenced sample was PBMCs from the stem cell graft donor, obtained from the stem cell graft. These receptors all stem from a human donor who donated a stem cell graft to a child with acute lymphoblastic leukemia.

This clonotype was recorded many times. This sequence joins TRBV12-3 or TRBV12-4 and TRBJ1-1, with TRBD1 identical over 8 bases. The junction had 8 bases not matched to a gene; V was cut back by 5 bases and J by 0 bases. The CDR3 sequence is 16 residues long. The CDR3 loop is CASSPTADRVNTEAFF. The CDR3 DNA reads as TGTGCCAGCAGTCCAACTGCGGACAGGGTGAACACTGAAGCTTTCTTT.

The CDR3 DNA reads as TGTGCCAGCAGTCCCAGTGGGGCTAGCGGGAGGGCCAGCTCCTACAATGAGCAGTTCTTC. Protein product: CASSPSGASGRASSYNEQFF. This chain connects TRBV6-2 or TRBV6-3 to TRBJ2-1, with TRBD2 identical over 12 bases. CDR1 is MNHEY and CDR2 is SVGEGT in the germline V gene. V gave up 5 bases and J gave up 0 bases; unmatched junction bases: 14. CDR3 length: 20 residues.

This clonotype was observed at least ten times. The chain is built from TRBV20-1 and TRBJ2-7; 11 positions agree with TRBD2. Germline trimming cut 6 bases from V and 3 bases from J; bases unmatched to any gene: 7. The CDR3 covers 14 residues. Per germline, CDR1 DFQATT and CDR2 SNEGSKA (reference sequence). CDR3 bases: TGCAGTGCCCATAGCGGGAGGGTCCTCTACGAGCAGTACTTC. Its translation: CSAHSGRVLYEQYF.

This clonotype has a count of ten or more. The chain employs TRBV5-1 and TRBJ2-7, with 7 bases aligning to TRBD1. The germline gives CDR1 SGHRS, CDR2 YFSETQ. V was clipped by 4 bases and J by 0 bases; unmatched bases: 13. The CDR3 is 17 residues long. CDR3 loop: CASSLSVPGQASYEQYF. CDR3 in DNA: TGCGCCAGCAGCCTATCTGTCCCCGGACAGGCCTCCTACGAGCAGTACTTC.

This clonotype has at least ten counts. This rearrangement joins TRBV5-1 to TRBJ2-7; D call uncertain. Per germline, CDR1 SGHRS and CDR2 YFSETQ. Trimming left V 0 bases short and J 2 bases short, with 6 bases between. The CDR3 loop spans 13 amino acids. This CDR3 is CASSLAGTYEQYF. CDR3 bases: TGCGCCAGCAGCTTGGCCGGAACCTACGAGCAGTACTTC.

This clonotype occurred many times. The chain links TRBV5-1 to TRBJ2-2; D is unclear. Germline V gives CDR1 SGHRS, CDR2 YFSETQ. Trimming pared 0 bases from V and 1 base from J, leaving 7 bases between. CDR3 size: 15 residues. This CDR3 is CASSLEAGNTGELFF. The CDR3 DNA reads as TGCGCCAGCAGCTTGGAGGCCGGGAACACCGGGGAGCTGTTTTTT.

The chain uses TRBV7-6 and TRBJ2-3; maybe TRBD2 (6 bases). Trimming took 1 base from V and 4 from J, leaving 12 bases between them. The CDR3 is 15 amino acids. The germline V gene encodes CDR1 SGHVS and CDR2 FNYEAQ. The CDR3 is CASSLEREWSDTQYF. CDR3 in DNA: TGTGCCAGCAGCTTAGAACGGGAGTGGTCAGATACGCAGTATTTT.

This clonotype came up a few times. The V gene is TRBV20-1, the J gene TRBJ2-7, with D possibly being TRBD2 (5 bases). Germline V lookup: CDR1 DFQATT, CDR2 SNEGSKA (reference sequence). V lost 1 base and J 7 bases, leaving 14 bases between the germline ends. This CDR3 is 13 amino acids long. Here the CDR3 reads CSARVTAEEEQYF. The CDR3 DNA reads as TGCAGTGCTAGAGTCACGGCGGAGGAGGAGCAGTACTTC.

This clonotype occurred many times. The rearrangement joins TRBV20-1 to TRBJ2-3; D is possibly TRBD1 (5 bases). The CDR3 runs 15 residues. The germline gives CDR1 DFQATT, CDR2 SNEGSKA (reference sequence). The CDR3: CSLLTLTESTDTQYF. The CDR3 nucleotides read TGCAGCCTTCTAACTCTGACAGAAAGCACAGATACGCAGTATTTT.

At least ten counts were recorded for this clonotype. V usage is TRBV24-1 and J usage is TRBJ2-1; D is undetermined. V dropped 3 bases and J dropped 6 bases, with 8 bases sitting between them. The CDR3 covers 13 residues. Germline V CDR1 and CDR2: KGHDR, SFDVKD. The CDR3 loop reads CATSDRWGNEQFF. DNA for the CDR3: TGTGCCACCAGTGATCGTTGGGGCAATGAGCAGTTCTTC.

In its sample, this clonotype was seen many times. The chain employs TRBV20-1 and TRBJ2-3; weak D call: TRBD2 (5 bases). Germline values: CDR1 DFQATT, CDR2 SNEGSKA (reference sequence). The V end was cut by 0 bases, the J end by 0 bases, with 13 bases between. CDR3 length: 16 residues. CDR3 coding DNA: TGCAGTGCTAGAGATCCCAGCGGACCGAGCACAGATACGCAGTATTTT. Encoded protein: CSARDPSGPSTDTQYF.

This clonotype was detected ten times or more. V usage is TRBV7-2 and J usage is TRBJ2-7; 8 nucleotides agree with TRBD2. The CDR3 contains 15 residues. The ends lost 0 bases at V and 3 bases at J; junction bases unmatched: 4. Germline lookup yields CDR1 SGHTA and CDR2 FQGNSA. The CDR3 reads CASSLAAGEGYEQYF. CDR3 bases: TGTGCCAGCAGCTTAGCAGCGGGAGAGGGCTACGAGCAGTACTTC. The variable domain in full, completed from reference TRBV7-2 and TRBJ2-7, reads GAGVSQSPSNKVTEKGKDVELRCDPISGHTALYWYRQSLGQGLEFLIYFQGNSAPDKSGLPSDRFSAERTGGSVSTLTIQRTQQEDSAVYLCASSLAAGEGYEQYFGPGTRLTVT.

This clonotype occurred a few times. CDR3 protein: CASSSTSGRSDYNEQFF. CDR3 nucleotides: TGTGCCAGCAGCTCGACTAGCGGGAGGTCGGATTACAATGAGCAGTTCTTC. The genes are TRBV6-1 and TRBJ2-1; 13 bases align to TRBD2. Trimming cost V 6 bases and J 4 bases; bases outside gene matches: 9. The CDR3 covers 17 residues. Germline V gene data show CDR1 as MNHNS and CDR2 as SASEGT.

This clonotype showed up many times. The chain is built from TRBV25-1 and TRBJ2-3; 9 bases are a match to TRBD2. This CDR3 contains 17 residues. The V and J ends lost 1 base and 2 bases, in that order; junction bases with no gene match: 7. In germline, CDR1 is MGHDK, CDR2 SYGVNS. CDR3 sequence: CASSESVAGVSTDTQYF. CDR3 coding DNA: TGTGCCAGCAGTGAATCCGTAGCGGGGGTCTCCACAGATACGCAGTATTTT.

This clonotype was seen repeatedly, ten times or more. CDR3 amino acids: CASSLNGEGWQPQHF. CDR3 in DNA: TGTGCCAGCAGTTTAAATGGTGAGGGGTGGCAGCCCCAGCATTTT. This sequence joins TRBV27 and TRBJ1-5; the D gene is possibly TRBD1 (5 bases). CDR1 is MNHEY, CDR2 SMNVEV, per germline (reference sequence). V gave up 2 bases and J gave up 7 bases, with 15 bases separating them. The CDR3 is 15 amino acids.